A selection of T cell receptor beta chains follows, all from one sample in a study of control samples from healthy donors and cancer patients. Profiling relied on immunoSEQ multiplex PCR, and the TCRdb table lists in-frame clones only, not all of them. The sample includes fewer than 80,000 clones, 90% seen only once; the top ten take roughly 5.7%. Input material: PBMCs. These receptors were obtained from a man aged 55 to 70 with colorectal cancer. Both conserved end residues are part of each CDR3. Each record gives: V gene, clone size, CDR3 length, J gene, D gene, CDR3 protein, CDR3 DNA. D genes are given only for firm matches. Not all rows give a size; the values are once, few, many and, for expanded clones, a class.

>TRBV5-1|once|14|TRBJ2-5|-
CASSLPGMRETQYF
TGCGCCAGCAGCTTGCCAGGGATGAGGGAGACCCAGTACTTC
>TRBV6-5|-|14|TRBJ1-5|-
CASTEGGGNQPQHF
TGTGCCAGCACCGAGGGGGGAGGCAATCAGCCCCAGCATTTT
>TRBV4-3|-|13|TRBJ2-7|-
CASSQDREYEQYF
TGCGCCAGCAGCCAAGATAGGGAATACGAGCAGTACTTC
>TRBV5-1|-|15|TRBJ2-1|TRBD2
CATRTVGSGGTEQFF
TGCGCCACGAGGACGGTGGGTAGCGGGGGAACTGAGCAGTTCTTC
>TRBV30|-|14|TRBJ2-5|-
CAWTRQRGGETQYF
TGTGCCTGGACCCGCCAAAGGGGTGGAGAGACCCAGTACTTC
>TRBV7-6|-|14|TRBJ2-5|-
CASSVGSPQETQYF
TGTGCCAGCAGCGTAGGTTCCCCGCAAGAGACCCAGTACTTC
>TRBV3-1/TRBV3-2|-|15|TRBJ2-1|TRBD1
CASSPGQGAYNEQFF
TGTGCCAGCAGCCCGGGACAGGGGGCGTACAATGAGCAGTTCTTC
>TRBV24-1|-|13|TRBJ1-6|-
CATSDFDASPLHF
TGTGCCACCAGTGATTTTGACGCCTCACCCCTCCACTTT
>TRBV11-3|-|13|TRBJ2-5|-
CASSWEGGETQYF
TGTGCCAGCAGCTGGGAAGGCGGGGAGACCCAGTACTTC
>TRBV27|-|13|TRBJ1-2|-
CASGRGEVGGYTF
TGTGCCAGCGGTAGGGGGGAAGTTGGTGGCTACACCTTC
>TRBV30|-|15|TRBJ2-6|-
CAWSRGGSGANVLTF
TGTGCCTGGAGCCGTGGAGGGTCTGGGGCCAACGTCCTGACTTTC
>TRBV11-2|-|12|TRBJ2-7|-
CASSLVFHEQYF
TGTGCCAGCAGCTTAGTCTTCCACGAGCAGTACTTC
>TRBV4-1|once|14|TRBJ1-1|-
CASSQDPGNTEAFF
TGCGCCAGCAGCCAAGATCCTGGGAACACTGAAGCTTTCTTT
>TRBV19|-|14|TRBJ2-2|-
CASSISPRNGELFF
TGTGCCAGTAGTATATCCCCCAGGAACGGGGAGCTGTTTTTT
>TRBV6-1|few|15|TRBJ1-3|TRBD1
CASSEMSLGQGTIYF
TGTGCCAGCAGTGAAATGTCTTTGGGACAGGGAACCATATATTTT